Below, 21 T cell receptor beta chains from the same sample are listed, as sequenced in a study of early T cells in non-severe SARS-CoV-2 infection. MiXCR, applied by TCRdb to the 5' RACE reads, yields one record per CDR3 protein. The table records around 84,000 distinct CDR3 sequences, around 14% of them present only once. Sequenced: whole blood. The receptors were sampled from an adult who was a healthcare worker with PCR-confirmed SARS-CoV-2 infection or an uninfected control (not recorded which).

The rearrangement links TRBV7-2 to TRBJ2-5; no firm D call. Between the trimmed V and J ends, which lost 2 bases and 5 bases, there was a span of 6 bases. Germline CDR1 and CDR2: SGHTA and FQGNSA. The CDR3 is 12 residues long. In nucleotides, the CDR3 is TGTGCCAGCAGCTTAAGTCTGGAGACCCAGTACTTC. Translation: CASSLSLETQYF.

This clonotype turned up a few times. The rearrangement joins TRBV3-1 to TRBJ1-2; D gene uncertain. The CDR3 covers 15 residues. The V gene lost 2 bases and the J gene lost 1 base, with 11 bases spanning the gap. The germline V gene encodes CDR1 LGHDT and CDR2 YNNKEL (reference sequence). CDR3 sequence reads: CASSQTNGFNYGYTF. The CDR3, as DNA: TGTGCCAGCAGCCAAACCAACGGTTTTAACTATGGCTACACCTTC.

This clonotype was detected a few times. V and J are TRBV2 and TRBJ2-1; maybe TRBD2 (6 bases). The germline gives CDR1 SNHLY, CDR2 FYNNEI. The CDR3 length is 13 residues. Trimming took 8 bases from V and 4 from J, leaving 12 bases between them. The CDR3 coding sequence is TGTGCCAGCTCCGGAGGGGATTACAATGAGCAGTTCTTC. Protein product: CASSGGDYNEQFF. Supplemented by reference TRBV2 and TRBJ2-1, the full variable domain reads EPEVTQTPSHQVTQMGQEVILRCVPISNHLYFYWYRQILGQKVEFLVSFYNNEISEKSEIFDDQFSVERPDGSNFTLKIRSTKLEDSAMYFCASSGGDYNEQFFGPGTRLTVL.

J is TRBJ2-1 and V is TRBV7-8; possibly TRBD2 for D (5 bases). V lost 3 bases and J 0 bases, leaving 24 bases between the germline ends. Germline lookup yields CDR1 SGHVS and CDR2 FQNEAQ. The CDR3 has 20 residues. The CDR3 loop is CASSFYLASGISLSYNEQFF. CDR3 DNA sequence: TGTGCCAGCAGCTTCTATTTAGCGAGTGGGATTTCCCTCTCCTACAATGAGCAGTTCTTC. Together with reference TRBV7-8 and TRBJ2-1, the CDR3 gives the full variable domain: GAGVSQSPRYKVAKRGQDVALRCDPISGHVSLFWYQQALGQGPEFLTYFQNEAQLDKSGLPSDRFFAERPEGSVSTLKIQRTQQEDSAVYLCASSFYLASGISLSYNEQFFGPGTRLTVL.

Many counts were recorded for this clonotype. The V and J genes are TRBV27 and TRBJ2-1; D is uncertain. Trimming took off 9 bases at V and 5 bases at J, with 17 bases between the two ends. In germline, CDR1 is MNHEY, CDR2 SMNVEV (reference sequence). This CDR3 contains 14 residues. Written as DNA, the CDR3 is TGTGCCAGGATACGAGACTTAACCCACAATGAGCAGTTCTTC. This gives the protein CARIRDLTHNEQFF.

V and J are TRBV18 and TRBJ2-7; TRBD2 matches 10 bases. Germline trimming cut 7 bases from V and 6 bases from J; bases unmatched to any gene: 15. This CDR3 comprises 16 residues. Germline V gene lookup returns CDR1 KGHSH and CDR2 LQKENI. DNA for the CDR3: TGTGCCAGCTTCTCACCAGCGGGAGGGCCGAGCGGCGAGCAGTACTTC. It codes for CASFSPAGGPSGEQYF. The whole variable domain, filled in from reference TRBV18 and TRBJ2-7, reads NAGVMQNPRHLVRRRGQEARLRCSPMKGHSHVYWYRQLPEEGLKFMVYLQKENIIDESGMPKERFSAEFPKEGPSILRIQQVVRGDSAAYFCASFSPAGGPSGEQYFGPGTRLTVT.

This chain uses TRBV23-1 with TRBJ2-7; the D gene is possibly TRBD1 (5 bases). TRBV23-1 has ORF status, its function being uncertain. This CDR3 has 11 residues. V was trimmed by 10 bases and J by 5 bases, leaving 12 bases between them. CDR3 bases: TGCGCCATCGACAGTAACCACGAGCAGTACTTC. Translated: CAIDSNHEQYF.

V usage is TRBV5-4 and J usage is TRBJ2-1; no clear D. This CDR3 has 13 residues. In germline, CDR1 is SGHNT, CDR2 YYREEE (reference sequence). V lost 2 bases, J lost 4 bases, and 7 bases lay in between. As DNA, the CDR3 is TGTGCCAGCAGCTTTCCCCCGTACAATGAGCAGTTCTTC. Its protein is CASSFPPYNEQFF.

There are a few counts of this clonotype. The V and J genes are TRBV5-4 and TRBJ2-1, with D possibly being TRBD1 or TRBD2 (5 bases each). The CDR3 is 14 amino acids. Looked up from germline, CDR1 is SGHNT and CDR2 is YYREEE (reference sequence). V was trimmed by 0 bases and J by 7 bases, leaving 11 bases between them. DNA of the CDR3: TGTGCCAGCAGCTTGGCACAGGAGGTTAATGAGCAGTTCTTC. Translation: CASSLAQEVNEQFF.

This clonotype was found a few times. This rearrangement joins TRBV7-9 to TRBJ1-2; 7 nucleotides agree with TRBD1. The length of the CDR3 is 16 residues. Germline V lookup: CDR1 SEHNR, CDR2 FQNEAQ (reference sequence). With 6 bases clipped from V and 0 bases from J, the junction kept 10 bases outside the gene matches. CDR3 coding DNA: TGTGCCAGCAGTCCCCGGGACAGCAATCCTAACTATGGCTACACCTTC. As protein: CASSPRDSNPNYGYTF.

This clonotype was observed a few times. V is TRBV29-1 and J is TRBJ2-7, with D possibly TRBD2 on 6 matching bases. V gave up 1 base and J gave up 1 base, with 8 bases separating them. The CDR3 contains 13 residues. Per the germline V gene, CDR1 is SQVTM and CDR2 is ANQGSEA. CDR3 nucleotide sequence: TGCAGCGTTGAAGGGGACTTTTCCTACGAGCAGTACTTC. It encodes CSVEGDFSYEQYF.

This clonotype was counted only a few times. Here the CDR3 reads CASSYVVYEQYF. In DNA, the CDR3 is TGTGCCAGCAGTTACGTTGTCTACGAGCAGTACTTC. The chain employs TRBV6-2 or TRBV6-3 and TRBJ2-7; D gene uncertain. Germline CDR1 is MNHEY and CDR2 is SVGEGT. Deletions cut 2 bases from V and 3 bases from J, with 5 bases between. CDR3 length: 12 residues.

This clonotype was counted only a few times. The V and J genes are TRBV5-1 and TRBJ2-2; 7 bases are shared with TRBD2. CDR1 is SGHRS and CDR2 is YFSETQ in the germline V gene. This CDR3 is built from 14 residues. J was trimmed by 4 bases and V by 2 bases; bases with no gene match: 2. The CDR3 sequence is CASSFTGGTGELFF. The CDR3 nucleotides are TGCGCCAGCAGCTTCACGGGAGGCACCGGGGAGCTGTTTTTT.

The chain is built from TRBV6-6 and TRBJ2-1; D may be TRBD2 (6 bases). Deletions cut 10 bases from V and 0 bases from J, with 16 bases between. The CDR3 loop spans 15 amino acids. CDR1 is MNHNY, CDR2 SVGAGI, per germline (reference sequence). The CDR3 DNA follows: TGTGCCACCCTCCCCCGGGGGAGCTCCTACAATGAGCAGTTCTTC. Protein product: CATLPRGSSYNEQFF.

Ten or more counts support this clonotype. CDR3 protein: CASSAAGTGVYEQFF. Written as DNA, the CDR3 is TGCGCCAGCAGCGCGGCCGGGACGGGTGTGTATGAGCAGTTCTTC. V is TRBV5-1 and J is TRBJ2-1, with D perhaps being TRBD1 or TRBD2 (5 bases each). Per the germline V gene, CDR1 is SGHRS and CDR2 is YFSETQ. CDR3 length: 15 amino acids. The ends were cut back, 4 bases at V and 8 bases at J, with 19 bases in the middle.

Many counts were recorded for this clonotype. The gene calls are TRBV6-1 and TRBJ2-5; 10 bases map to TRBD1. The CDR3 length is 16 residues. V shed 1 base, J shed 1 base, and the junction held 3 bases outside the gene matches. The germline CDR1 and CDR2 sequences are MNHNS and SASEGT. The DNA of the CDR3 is TGTGCCAGCAGTGAAGGAAGGACAGGGGGCCAAGAGACCCAGTACTTC. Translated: CASSEGRTGGQETQYF.

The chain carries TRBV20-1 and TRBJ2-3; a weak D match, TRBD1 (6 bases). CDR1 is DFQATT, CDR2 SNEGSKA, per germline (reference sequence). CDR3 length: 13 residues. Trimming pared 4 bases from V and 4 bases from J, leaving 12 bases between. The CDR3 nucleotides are TGCAGTGCTACCCGGACAGCCGCAGATACGCAGTATTTT. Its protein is CSATRTAADTQYF.

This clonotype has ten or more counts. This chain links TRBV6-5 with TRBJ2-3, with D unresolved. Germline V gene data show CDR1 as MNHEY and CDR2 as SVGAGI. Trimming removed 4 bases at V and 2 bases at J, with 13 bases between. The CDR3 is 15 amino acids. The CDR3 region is CASSWQPIPTDTQYF. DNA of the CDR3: TGTGCCAGCAGTTGGCAACCGATCCCCACAGATACGCAGTATTTT.

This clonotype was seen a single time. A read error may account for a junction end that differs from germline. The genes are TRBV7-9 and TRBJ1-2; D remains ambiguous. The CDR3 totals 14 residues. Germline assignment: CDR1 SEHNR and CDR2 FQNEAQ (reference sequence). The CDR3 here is CASSPEAGGFGYSF. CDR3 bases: TGTGCCAGCAGCCCTGAAGCAGGCGGATTTGGCTACTCCTTC.

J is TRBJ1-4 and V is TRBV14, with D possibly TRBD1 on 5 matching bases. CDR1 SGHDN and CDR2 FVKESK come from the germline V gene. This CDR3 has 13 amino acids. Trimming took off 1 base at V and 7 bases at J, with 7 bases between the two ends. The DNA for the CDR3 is TGTGCCAGCAGCCAAGCAGGGAGTGAAAAACTGTTTTTT. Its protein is CASSQAGSEKLFF.

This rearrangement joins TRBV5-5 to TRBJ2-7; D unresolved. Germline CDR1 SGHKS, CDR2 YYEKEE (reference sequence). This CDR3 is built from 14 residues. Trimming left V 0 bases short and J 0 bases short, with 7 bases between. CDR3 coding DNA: TGTGCCAGCAGCTTGGGGTCGGGCTCCTACGAGCAGTACTTC. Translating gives CASSLGSGSYEQYF.